This T cell receptor beta chain was identified in a study of OX40 agonist ivuxolimab in advanced cancers. Overall study: Intravenous ivuxolimab at 0.01 to 10 mg/kg was given to patients every 2 weeks.

Germline V lookup: CDR1 SGHTA, CDR2 FQGTGA. The CDR3 extends over 15 amino acids. V was clipped by 5 bases and J by 3 bases; unmatched bases: 9. Sequencing used immunoSEQ multiplex PCR; TCRdb keeps in-frame clones, though not all of them. The profile covers almost 85,000 clones, with approximately 95% appearing a single time and 8% to 13% taken by the ten largest. This sample comprised CD4+ or CD8+ T cells sorted from blood, obtained in a trial of the OX40 agonist ivuxolimab. The chain employs TRBV7-3 and TRBJ2-7; the match to TRBD1 covers 8 bases. The sequence came from an adult with an advanced solid tumor such as melanoma, head and neck, liver or kidney cancer. The chain's CDR3 is CASSVTGGLFYEQYF. The DNA of the CDR3 is TGTGCCAGCAGCGTCACAGGGGGACTTTTCTACGAGCAGTACTTC. The full variable domain, its missing parts supplied by reference TRBV7-3 and TRBJ2-7, is GAGVSQTPSNKVTEKGKYVELRCDPISGHTALYWYRQSLGQGPEFLIYFQGTGAADDSGLPNDRFFAVRPEGSVSTLKIQRTERGDSAVYLCASSVTGGLFYEQYFGPGTRLTVT.